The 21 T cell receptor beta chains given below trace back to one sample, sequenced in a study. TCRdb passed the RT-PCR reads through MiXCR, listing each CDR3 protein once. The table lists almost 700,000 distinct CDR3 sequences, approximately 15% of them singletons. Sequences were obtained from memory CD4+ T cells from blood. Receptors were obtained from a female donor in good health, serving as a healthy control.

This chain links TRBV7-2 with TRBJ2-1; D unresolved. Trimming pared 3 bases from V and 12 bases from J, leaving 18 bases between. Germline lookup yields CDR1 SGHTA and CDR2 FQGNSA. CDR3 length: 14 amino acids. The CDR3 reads CASSLSAGWGGQFF. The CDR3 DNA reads TGTGCCAGCAGCTTGAGCGCCGGGTGGGGTGGGCAGTTCTTC.

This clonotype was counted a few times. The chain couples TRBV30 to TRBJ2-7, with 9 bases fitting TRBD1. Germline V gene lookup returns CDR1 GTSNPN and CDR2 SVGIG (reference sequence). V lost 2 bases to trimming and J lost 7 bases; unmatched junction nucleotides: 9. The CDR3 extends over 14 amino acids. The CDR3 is CAWSRGQGSREQYF. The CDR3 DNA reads TGTGCCTGGAGTCGGGGACAGGGTTCTCGGGAGCAGTACTTC.

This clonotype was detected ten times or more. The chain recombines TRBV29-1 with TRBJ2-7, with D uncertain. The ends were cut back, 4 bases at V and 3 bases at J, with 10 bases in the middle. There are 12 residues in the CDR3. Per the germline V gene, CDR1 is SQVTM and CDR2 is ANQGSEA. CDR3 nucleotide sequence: TGCAGCGTTGTACGCGGAAACTACGAGCAGTACTTC. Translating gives CSVVRGNYEQYF.

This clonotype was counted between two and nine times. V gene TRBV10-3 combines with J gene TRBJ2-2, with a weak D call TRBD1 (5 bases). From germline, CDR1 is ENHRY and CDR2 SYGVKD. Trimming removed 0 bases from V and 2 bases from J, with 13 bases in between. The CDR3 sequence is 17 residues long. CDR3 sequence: CAISESTRAENTGELFF. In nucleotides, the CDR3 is TGTGCCATCAGTGAGTCGACCAGGGCAGAAAACACCGGGGAGCTGTTTTTT.

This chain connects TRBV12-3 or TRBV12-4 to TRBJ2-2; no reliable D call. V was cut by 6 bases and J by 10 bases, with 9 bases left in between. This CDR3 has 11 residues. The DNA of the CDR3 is TGTGCCAGCAGGCAAAGACAGGAGCTGTTTTTT. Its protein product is CASRQRQELFF.

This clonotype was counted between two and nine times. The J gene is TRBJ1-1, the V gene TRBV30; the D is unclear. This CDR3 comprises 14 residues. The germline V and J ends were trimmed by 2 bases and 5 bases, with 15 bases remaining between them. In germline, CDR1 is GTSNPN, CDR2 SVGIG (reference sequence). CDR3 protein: CAWSRRDWETEAFF. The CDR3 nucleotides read TGTGCCTGGAGTAGAAGGGATTGGGAGACTGAAGCTTTCTTT.

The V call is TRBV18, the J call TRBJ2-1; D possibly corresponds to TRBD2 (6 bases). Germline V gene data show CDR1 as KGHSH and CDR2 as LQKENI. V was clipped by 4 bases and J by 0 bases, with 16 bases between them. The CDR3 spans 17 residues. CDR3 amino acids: CASSLTVTSSSYNEQFF. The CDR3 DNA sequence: TGTGCCAGCTCACTGACAGTAACTAGCTCCTCCTACAATGAGCAGTTCTTC.

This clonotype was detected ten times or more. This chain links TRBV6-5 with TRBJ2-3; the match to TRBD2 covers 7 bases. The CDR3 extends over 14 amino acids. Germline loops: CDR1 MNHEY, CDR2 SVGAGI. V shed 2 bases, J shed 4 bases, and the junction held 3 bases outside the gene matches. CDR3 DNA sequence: TGTGCCAGCAGTTACCGGGGGGTATCAGATACGCAGTATTTT. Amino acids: CASSYRGVSDTQYF.

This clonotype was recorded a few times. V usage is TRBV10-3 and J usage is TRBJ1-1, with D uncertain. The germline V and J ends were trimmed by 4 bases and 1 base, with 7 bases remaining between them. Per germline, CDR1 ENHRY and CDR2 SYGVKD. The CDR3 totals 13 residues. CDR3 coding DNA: TGTGCCATCAGTGTCATCGAGAACACTGAAGCTTTCTTT. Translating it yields CAISVIENTEAFF.

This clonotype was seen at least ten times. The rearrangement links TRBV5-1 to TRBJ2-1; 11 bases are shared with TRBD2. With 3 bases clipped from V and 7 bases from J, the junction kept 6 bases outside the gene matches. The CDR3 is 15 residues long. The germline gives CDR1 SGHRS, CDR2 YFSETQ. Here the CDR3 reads CASSSLAGGENEQFF. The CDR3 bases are TGCGCCAGCAGCTCTCTAGCGGGAGGTGAGAATGAGCAGTTCTTC.

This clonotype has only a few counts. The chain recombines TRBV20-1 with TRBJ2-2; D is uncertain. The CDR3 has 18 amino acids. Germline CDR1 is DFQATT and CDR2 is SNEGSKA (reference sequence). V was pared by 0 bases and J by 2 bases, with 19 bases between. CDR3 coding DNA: TGCAGTGCTAGAGATCTTGGGTCGGAATGGTCAAACACCGGGGAGCTGTTTTTT. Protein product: CSARDLGSEWSNTGELFF.

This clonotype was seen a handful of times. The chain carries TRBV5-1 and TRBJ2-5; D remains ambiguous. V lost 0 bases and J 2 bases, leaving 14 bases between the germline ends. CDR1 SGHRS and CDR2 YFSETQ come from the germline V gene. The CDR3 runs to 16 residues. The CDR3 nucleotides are TGCGCCAGCAGCTTGGGGGGATCGCCAGCTCAAGAGACCCAGTACTTC. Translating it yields CASSLGGSPAQETQYF.

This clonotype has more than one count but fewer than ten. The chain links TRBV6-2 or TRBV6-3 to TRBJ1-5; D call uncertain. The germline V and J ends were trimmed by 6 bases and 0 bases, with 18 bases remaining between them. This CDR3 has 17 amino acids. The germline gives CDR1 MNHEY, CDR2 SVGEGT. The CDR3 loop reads CASRRIFSANSNQPQHF. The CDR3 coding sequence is TGTGCCAGCAGACGGATCTTCTCGGCGAATAGCAATCAGCCCCAGCATTTT.

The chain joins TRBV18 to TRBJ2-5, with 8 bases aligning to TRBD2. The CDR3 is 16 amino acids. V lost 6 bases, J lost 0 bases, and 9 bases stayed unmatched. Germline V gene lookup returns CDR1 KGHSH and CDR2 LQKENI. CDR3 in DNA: TGTGCCAGCTCCCCCTCCGCGGGAGGTAACCAAGAGACCCAGTACTTC. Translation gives CASSPSAGGNQETQYF. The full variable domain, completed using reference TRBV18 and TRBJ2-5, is NAGVMQNPRHLVRRRGQEARLRCSPMKGHSHVYWYRQLPEEGLKFMVYLQKENIIDESGMPKERFSAEFPKEGPSILRIQQVVRGDSAAYFCASSPSAGGNQETQYFGPGTRLLVL.

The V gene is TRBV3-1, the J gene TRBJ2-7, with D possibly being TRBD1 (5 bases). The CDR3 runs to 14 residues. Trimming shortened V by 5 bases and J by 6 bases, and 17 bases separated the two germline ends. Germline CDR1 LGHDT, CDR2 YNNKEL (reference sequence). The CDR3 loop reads CASSDRGGRAEQYF. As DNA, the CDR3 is TGTGCCAGCAGCGACCGAGGCGGCAGGGCCGAGCAGTACTTC.

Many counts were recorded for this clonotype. The CDR3 DNA sequence: TGTGCCAGCGCTTCGGGGGAGACCCAGTACTTC. Its protein product is CASASGETQYF. The gene calls are TRBV6-6 and TRBJ2-5; a weak D match, TRBD2 (5 bases). CDR1 MNHNY and CDR2 SVGAGI come from the germline V gene (reference sequence). Trimming removed 8 bases at V and 5 bases at J, with 9 bases between. CDR3 length: 11 amino acids.

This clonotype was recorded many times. CDR3 in DNA: TGTGCCACTGGGACAGGGCCCTATGGCTACACCTTC. It yields the protein CATGTGPYGYTF. This chain uses TRBV10-3 with TRBJ1-2, with 9 bases that match TRBD1. Per germline, CDR1 ENHRY and CDR2 SYGVKD. V shed 10 bases, J shed 4 bases, and the junction held 4 bases outside the gene matches. The CDR3 spans 12 residues.

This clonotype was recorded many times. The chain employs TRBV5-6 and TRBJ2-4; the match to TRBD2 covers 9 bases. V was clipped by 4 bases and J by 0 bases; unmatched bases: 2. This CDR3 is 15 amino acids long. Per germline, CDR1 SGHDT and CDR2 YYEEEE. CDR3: CASSAGGLAKNIQYF. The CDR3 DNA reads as TGTGCCAGCAGCGCGGGGGGGCTAGCCAAAAACATTCAGTACTTC.

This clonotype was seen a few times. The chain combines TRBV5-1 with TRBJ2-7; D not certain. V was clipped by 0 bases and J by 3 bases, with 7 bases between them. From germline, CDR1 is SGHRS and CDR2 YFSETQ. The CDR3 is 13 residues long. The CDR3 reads CASSLDLYYEQYF. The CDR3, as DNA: TGCGCCAGCAGCTTGGATCTGTACTACGAGCAGTACTTC.

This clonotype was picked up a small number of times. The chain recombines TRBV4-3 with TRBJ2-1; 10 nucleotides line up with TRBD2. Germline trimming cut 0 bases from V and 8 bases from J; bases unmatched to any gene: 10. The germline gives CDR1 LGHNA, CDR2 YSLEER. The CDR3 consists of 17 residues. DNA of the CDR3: TGCGCCAGCAGCCAAGAAAATGGGCTAGCGGGAGAATATGAGCAGTTCTTC. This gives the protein CASSQENGLAGEYEQFF.

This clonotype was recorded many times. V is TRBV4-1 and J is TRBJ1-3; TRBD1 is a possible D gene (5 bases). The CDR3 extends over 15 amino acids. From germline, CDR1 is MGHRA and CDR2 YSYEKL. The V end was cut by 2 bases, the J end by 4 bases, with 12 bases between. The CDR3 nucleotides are TGCGCCAGCAGCCAAACCAGGGACTTCGGAAACACCATATATTTT. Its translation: CASSQTRDFGNTIYF.